These 18 T cell receptor beta chains originate from one sample sequenced in a study of neoadjuvant nivolumab and ipilimumab in lung cancer. TCRdb keeps only in-frame clones here, not all; method: immunoSEQ multiplex PCR. The sample shows about 18,000 clones, about 89% of them seen only once. The sample was peripheral blood, taken before neoadjuvant nivolumab, alone or with ipilimumab. Receptor source: an adult with non-small cell lung cancer.

This clone is a singleton in its sample. The chain is built from TRBV11-3 and TRBJ1-1; D remains unclear. Germline assignment: CDR1 SGHNT and CDR2 YENEEA. V was pared by 5 bases and J by 1 base, with 5 bases between. The CDR3 length is 12 residues. The DNA of the CDR3 is TGTGCCAGCAGCGATACGAACACTGAAGCTTTCTTT. Amino acid sequence: CASSDTNTEAFF.

The chain has TRBV20-1 and TRBJ2-5; 7 nucleotides match TRBD1. Germline V gene sequence: CDR1 DFQATT, CDR2 SNEGSKA (reference sequence). This CDR3 is built from 11 residues. V lost 3 bases and J lost 6; bases outside the gene matches: 1. CDR3 region: CSARTGKTQYF. The CDR3 nucleotides read TGCAGTGCTAGGACAGGGAAGACCCAGTACTTC.

V and J are TRBV9 and TRBJ2-1; D is uncertain. V was pared by 4 bases and J by 10 bases, with 18 bases between. The germline V gene has CDR1 SGDLS and CDR2 YYNGEE. The CDR3 is made up of 14 amino acids. The CDR3 DNA reads TGTGCCAGCAGCAAGAGGTATGAAGGGCGCGAGCAGTTCTTC. It yields the protein CASSKRYEGREQFF.

The chain is built from TRBV29-1 and TRBJ1-2; D unresolved. The germline V and J ends were trimmed by 3 bases and 7 bases, with 15 bases remaining between them. The CDR3 loop spans 13 amino acids. Germline loops: CDR1 SQVTM, CDR2 ANQGSEA. CDR3 sequence reads: CSVERASAAGYTF. CDR3 coding DNA: TGCAGCGTTGAGAGGGCTTCGGCTGCTGGCTACACCTTC. Combining the CDR3 with reference TRBV29-1 and TRBJ1-2 gives the whole variable domain SAVISQKPSRDICQRGTSLTIQCQVDSQVTMMFWYRQQPGQSLTLIATANQGSEATYESGFVIDKFPISRPNLTFSTLTVSNMSPEDSSIYLCSVERASAAGYTFGSGTRLTVV.

Only a few counts were recorded for this clone. The chain combines TRBV20-1 with TRBJ1-1; D gene unclear. V lost 3 bases and J lost 10, with 6 bases in between. CDR1 and CDR2 from the germline V gene are DFQATT and SNEGSKA (reference sequence). The CDR3 has 9 residues. CDR3 DNA sequence: TGCAGTGCTAGGAAGACAGCTTTCTTT. Amino acid sequence: CSARKTAFF.

This chain uses TRBV7-9 with TRBJ1-1, with TRBD1 matching 8 bases. V lost 1 base, J lost 3 bases, and 10 bases stayed unmatched. The length of the CDR3 is 17 residues. Germline CDR1 reads SEHNR; CDR2 reads FQNEAQ (reference sequence). The CDR3 spells CASSLGGQVEADTEAFF. For the CDR3, the DNA is TGTGCCAGCAGCTTAGGGGGACAGGTGGAGGCGGACACTGAAGCTTTCTTT.

This clone has only a few counts. J is TRBJ2-7 and V is TRBV10-3, with 7 bases lining up with TRBD1. The CDR3 is 13 residues long. Germline V lookup: CDR1 ENHRY, CDR2 SYGVKD. Trimming at V came to 5 bases and at J to 2 bases, leaving 3 bases not matched to a gene. In DNA, the CDR3 is TGTGCCATCAGTTCACAGGGGCCCTACGAGCAGTACTTC. Amino acids: CAISSQGPYEQYF.

This clone was seen a single time. The chain employs TRBV13 and TRBJ2-5; D remains ambiguous. The V end was cut by 4 bases, the J end by 3 bases, with 9 bases between. CDR1 is PRHDT, CDR2 FYEKMQ, per germline (reference sequence). The CDR3 consists of 13 residues. In DNA form, the CDR3 reads TGTGCCAGCAGCTGGACCGTCGAAGAGACCCAGTACTTC. Its protein is CASSWTVEETQYF.

This chain joins TRBV29-1 and TRBJ1-1; D is perhaps TRBD1 (5 bases). V was trimmed by 5 bases and J by 6 bases, leaving 16 bases between them. Germline V lookup: CDR1 SQVTM, CDR2 ANQGSEA. The CDR3 totals 13 residues. The CDR3 DNA follows: TGCAGCGTTAGCGGTCAGGGCAAGGCTGAAGCTTTCTTT. This codes for CSVSGQGKAEAFF.

The chain couples TRBV5-1 to TRBJ2-5; D is uncertain. The length of the CDR3 is 13 residues. Trimming stripped 2 bases from V and 5 bases from J, with 10 bases between. The germline gives CDR1 SGHRS, CDR2 YFSETQ. The CDR3 coding sequence is TGCGCCAGCAGCTTTGAGGAGTGGGAGACCCAGTACTTC. Its protein product is CASSFEEWETQYF. Drawing the rest from reference TRBV5-1 and TRBJ2-5, the complete variable domain is KAGVTQTPRYLIKTRGQQVTLSCSPISGHRSVSWYQQTPGQGLQFLFEYFSETQRNKGNFPGRFSGRQFSNSRSEMNVSTLELGDSALYLCASSFEEWETQYFGPGTRLLVL.

This clone has just one count. This sequence joins TRBV18 and TRBJ1-2; maybe TRBD1 (5 bases). This CDR3 comprises 14 residues. The germline CDR1 and CDR2 sequences are KGHSH and LQKENI. V was pared by 0 bases and J by 8 bases, with 13 bases between. The CDR3 region is CASSPPTVRDGYTF. CDR3 sequence (DNA): TGTGCCAGCTCACCACCAACTGTGCGGGACGGCTACACCTTC.

V and J are TRBV6-5 and TRBJ1-1; TRBD1 is a possible D gene (6 bases). The CDR3 runs to 14 residues. Trimming removed 7 bases from V and 2 bases from J, with 14 bases in between. The germline CDR1 and CDR2 sequences are MNHEY and SVGAGI. The CDR3 protein is CASKRDTVNTEAFF. The CDR3 DNA reads TGTGCCAGCAAGCGGGACACAGTAAACACTGAAGCTTTCTTT.

This chain connects TRBV5-4 to TRBJ1-2; 7 positions match TRBD1. Trimming cost V 0 bases and J 5 bases; bases outside gene matches: 10. CDR1 is SGHNT, CDR2 YYREEE, per germline (reference sequence). CDR3 size: 16 residues. The CDR3 DNA follows: TGTGCCAGCAGCTTGGGGCAGGGGGTGAAATCGTATGGCTACACCTTC. It encodes CASSLGQGVKSYGYTF.

The gene calls are TRBV30 and TRBJ1-1; D unclear. V dropped 3 bases and J dropped 2 bases, with 4 bases sitting between them. The CDR3 totals 11 residues. CDR1 is GTSNPN, CDR2 SVGIG, per germline (reference sequence). This CDR3 reads CAWSLNTEAFF. The CDR3 region has the DNA TGTGCCTGGAGCCTAAACACTGAAGCTTTCTTT. The whole variable domain, remainder taken from reference TRBV30 and TRBJ1-1, is SQTIHQWPATLVQPVGSPLSLECTVEGTSNPNLYWYRQAAGRGLQLLFYSVGIGQISSEVPQNLSASRPQDRQFILSSKKLLLSDSGFYLCAWSLNTEAFFGQGTRLTVV.

V gene TRBV18 combines with J gene TRBJ1-1; 8 nucleotides agree with TRBD1. CDR1 KGHSH and CDR2 LQKENI come from the germline V gene. The V and J ends lost 3 bases and 0 bases, in that order; junction bases with no gene match: 3. The length of the CDR3 is 15 residues. CDR3 nucleotide sequence: TGTGCCAGCTCACCGACAGGGGCCCTGAACACTGAAGCTTTCTTT. Translating gives CASSPTGALNTEAFF.

V gene TRBV4-1 combines with J gene TRBJ1-5; D is uncertain. From germline, CDR1 is MGHRA and CDR2 YSYEKL. There are 14 residues in the CDR3. The germline V and J ends were trimmed by 0 bases and 7 bases, with 10 bases remaining between them. The CDR3 DNA reads as TGCGCCAGCAGCCAAGAGTACACGCGGCAGCCCCAGCATTTT. Protein: CASSQEYTRQPQHF.

V and J are TRBV6-5 and TRBJ2-1; 8 bases are a match to TRBD2. Germline V CDR1 and CDR2: MNHEY, SVGAGI. This CDR3 contains 14 residues. V shed 6 bases, J shed 8 bases, and the junction held 9 bases outside the gene matches. The CDR3 protein is CASRRGGPLDEQFF. DNA of the CDR3: TGTGCCAGCAGACGCGGGGGGCCTTTGGATGAGCAGTTCTTC.

This chain joins TRBV10-2 and TRBJ1-5; tentative D call: TRBD1 (5 bases). The CDR3 length is 12 residues. V dropped 10 bases and J dropped 0 bases, with 7 bases sitting between them. Germline CDR1 WSHSY, CDR2 SAAADI. CDR3 sequence (DNA): TGCGCCACAGGGTATAGCAATCAGCCCCAGCATTTT. Residues: CATGYSNQPQHF.